This T cell receptor (beta chain) was identified in a study of beta chain features in type 1 diabetes. Overall study findings and caveats: The VDJ junctions of type 1 diabetes patients carried fewer insertions and more deletions.

Expressed TCRB transcripts were sequenced, since all the RNA that had been isolated was reverse transcribed. Method: immunoSEQ multiplex PCR; TCRdb's copy keeps in-frame clones and lacks some. The data show around 320,000 clones, around 13% seen once. Only a few counts were recorded for this clone. What it binds is not known. This CDR3 has 15 residues. Trimming removed 0 bases from V and 4 bases from J; junction bases left unmatched: 4. Per germline, CDR1 SGHNT and CDR2 YYREEE (reference sequence). The V call is TRBV5-4, the J call TRBJ2-5; 9 bases are a match to TRBD1. The sequencing sample was made of central memory CD4+ T cells from blood. The receptor was isolated from a man younger than 40 in good health. CDR3 loop: CASSLEGTGSETQYF. The CDR3 nucleotides read TGTGCCAGCAGCTTGGAAGGGACAGGGTCAGAGACCCAGTACTTC.